Given below is one TCR beta chain in context. Its antigen is undetermined. The authors split each subset's genomic DNA evenly across several immunoSEQ plates. Assay: immunoSEQ multiplex PCR; the TCRdb copy retains only in-frame clones and omits some. The data contain about 2.1 million clones, 93% of them seen just once; the ten biggest clones take up less than 2%. V lost 5 bases, J lost 3 bases, and 7 bases lay in between. The germline gives CDR1 SQVTM, CDR2 ANQGSEA. The CDR3 is 11 amino acids. The data originate from a study of shared clonotypes between healthy human individuals. Turning to the study itself: Plates per donor: three CD4 naive, three CD4 memory, two CD8 naive, one CD8 memory. Overall study results and limits: Sharing across four donors was highest in naive CD4 (roughly 5%) and lowest in memory CD8 (roughly 0.4%).

CD8 cells classed as naive were CD45RO-negative and positively selected for CCR7, excluding terminally differentiated effector memory CD45RA+ cells. This chain links TRBV29-1 with TRBJ2-5; D gene ambiguous. Sequencing was performed on naive CD8+ T cells from PBMCs. This clonotype was obtained from a man aged 18 to 29 in good health. Some clones in this sample may be carry-over from other donors' samples. For the CDR3, the DNA is TGCAGCGTTAACCAGAAAGAGACCCAGTACTTC. It is translated as CSVNQKETQYF.